Listed below are T cell receptor beta chains from one sample, sequenced in a study of cytomegalovirus exposure and HLA in healthy donors. Repertoires were generated with immunoSEQ multiplex PCR, while TCRdb's copy carries only in-frame clones and drops some. The data hold over 85,000 clones, with roughly 89% observed a single time. Sequences were obtained from PBMCs. These receptors originate from a young woman in good health and CMV-seronegative. Both conserved end residues are part of each CDR3. D genes are given only for firm matches. A clone size is listed for some rows: how often the clone was seen (once, few, many), or a class if it is expanded.

cdr3_nt: TGTGCCAGCAGCTTGGGCCAAAGAGATACGCAGTATTTT
cdr3_aa: CASSLGQRDTQYF
d_call: -
v_call: TRBV7-2
clone_size: -
j_call: TRBJ2-3

cdr3_nt: TGTGCCACCAGCAAAACTAGCGGGAGGGCCGATGAGCAGTTCTTC
cdr3_aa: CATSKTSGRADEQFF
d_call: TRBD2
v_call: TRBV15
clone_size: -
j_call: TRBJ2-1

cdr3_nt: TGTGCCAGCAGTTTAATCTCGGGAGGGAATGAAAAACTGTTTTTT
cdr3_aa: CASSLISGGNEKLFF
d_call: -
v_call: TRBV28
clone_size: -
j_call: TRBJ1-4

cdr3_nt: TGTGCCAGCAAGCAGGGGAATAGCAATCAGCCCCAGCATTTT
cdr3_aa: CASKQGNSNQPQHF
d_call: -
v_call: TRBV28
clone_size: -
j_call: TRBJ1-5

cdr3_nt: TGTGCCAGCAGGGAACAGGGTGGGTCAGAAAAACTGTTTTTT
cdr3_aa: CASREQGGSEKLFF
d_call: -
v_call: TRBV2
clone_size: -
j_call: TRBJ1-4

cdr3_nt: TGTGCCAGCAGTTCCCCGGGACAGGGTGCTGGAAACACCATATATTTT
cdr3_aa: CASSSPGQGAGNTIYF
d_call: TRBD1
v_call: TRBV6-6
clone_size: -
j_call: TRBJ1-3

cdr3_nt: TGTGCCAGCAGAAGACTAGAATTGGACCAAAATGAGCAGTTCTTC
cdr3_aa: CASRRLELDQNEQFF
d_call: -
v_call: TRBV6-1
clone_size: -
j_call: TRBJ2-1

cdr3_nt: TGTGCCAGCAGTTTTGTAGGGGGTAACCACGAGCAGTACTTC
cdr3_aa: CASSFVGGNHEQYF
d_call: -
v_call: TRBV27
clone_size: -
j_call: TRBJ2-7

cdr3_nt: TGTGCCAGCAGCGGTTATGCAACAGGGAGTTCTGGAAACACCATATATTTT
cdr3_aa: CASSGYATGSSGNTIYF
d_call: -
v_call: TRBV7-2
clone_size: -
j_call: TRBJ1-3

cdr3_nt: TGTGCCAGCAGCCAAGGGACAGTCAATAATGAAAAACTGTTTTTT
cdr3_aa: CASSQGTVNNEKLFF
d_call: TRBD1
v_call: TRBV27
clone_size: -
j_call: TRBJ1-4

cdr3_nt: TGTGCCAGCAGTGGGATATACAGGGTGCCCCAGCATTTT
cdr3_aa: CASSGIYRVPQHF
d_call: -
v_call: TRBV6-5
clone_size: -
j_call: TRBJ1-5

cdr3_nt: TGTGCCTGGAGTGGGGCAGGGAATCAGCCCCAGCATTTT
cdr3_aa: CAWSGAGNQPQHF
d_call: -
v_call: TRBV30
clone_size: few
j_call: TRBJ1-5

cdr3_nt: TGTGCCAGCAGTGTGCTAGCTCTAACGCAGTATTTT
cdr3_aa: CASSVLALTQYF
d_call: -
v_call: TRBV6-1
clone_size: few
j_call: TRBJ2-3

cdr3_nt: TGTGCCACCAGCTTTCGGACAGGGGGAACAGAGACCCAGTACTTC
cdr3_aa: CATSFRTGGTETQYF
d_call: TRBD1
v_call: TRBV15
clone_size: -
j_call: TRBJ2-5

cdr3_nt: TGTGCCAGCTCACCACCCCGGGGTGGCCAAGAGACCCAGTACTTC
cdr3_aa: CASSPPRGGQETQYF
d_call: -
v_call: TRBV18
clone_size: -
j_call: TRBJ2-5

cdr3_nt: TGTGCCAGCAGCTTGCAGACTAGCGGGGGCAGTAGCACAGATACGCAGTATTTT
cdr3_aa: CASSLQTSGGSSTDTQYF
d_call: TRBD2
v_call: TRBV5-6
clone_size: -
j_call: TRBJ2-3

cdr3_nt: TGCGCCAGCAGCCAATTGGGACTAGCGGGGGGTTCCTACGAGCAGTACTTC
cdr3_aa: CASSQLGLAGGSYEQYF
d_call: TRBD2
v_call: TRBV4-3
clone_size: -
j_call: TRBJ2-7

cdr3_nt: TGTGCCAGCAGCCAGGACTCCTACGAGCAGTACTTC
cdr3_aa: CASSQDSYEQYF
d_call: -
v_call: TRBV7-9
clone_size: -
j_call: TRBJ2-7

cdr3_nt: TGCGCCAGCGGGGAGGCCGATACGCAGTATTTT
cdr3_aa: CASGEADTQYF
d_call: -
v_call: TRBV10-1
clone_size: -
j_call: TRBJ2-3

cdr3_nt: TGTGCCAGTTGTAGGAGAAGCAGGGGATACGAGGAACTGTTTTTT
cdr3_aa: CASCRRSRGYEELFF
d_call: -
v_call: TRBV19
clone_size: -
j_call: TRBJ1-4

cdr3_nt: TGCGCCAGCTCGAGCGGGGTCGGGGCCGAGCAGTACTTC
cdr3_aa: CASSSGVGAEQYF
d_call: TRBD2
v_call: TRBV10-2
clone_size: -
j_call: TRBJ2-7

cdr3_nt: TGTGCCAGCAGTGACCAGGGTGGGTCACCCCTCCACTTT
cdr3_aa: CASSDQGGSPLHF
d_call: -
v_call: TRBV6-4
clone_size: few
j_call: TRBJ1-6

cdr3_nt: TGCGCCAGCAGCCAAGGACAGGCGTCCGCCTACGAGCAGTACTTC
cdr3_aa: CASSQGQASAYEQYF
d_call: -
v_call: TRBV4-1
clone_size: -
j_call: TRBJ2-7

cdr3_nt: TGTGCCAGCAGTGACAGGGTGGGCACTGAAGCTTTCTTT
cdr3_aa: CASSDRVGTEAFF
d_call: -
v_call: TRBV2
clone_size: once
j_call: TRBJ1-1

cdr3_nt: TGTGCCAGCAGTACAGCGGATAACTACGAGCAGTACTTC
cdr3_aa: CASSTADNYEQYF
d_call: -
v_call: TRBV11-3
clone_size: -
j_call: TRBJ2-7